Presented here are 30 T cell receptor beta chains from one specimen sequenced in a study of blood T cell repertoires in COVID-19. Generated by immunoSEQ multiplex PCR, the TCRdb table keeps only in-frame clones and is missing some. Among around 360,000 clones listed, more than 70% were seen once. Sequenced material: PBMCs or T cells enriched from blood (not recorded which). These receptor sequences come from a man aged 35 to 55 in a cohort exposed to, infected with or recovered from COVID-19 (not recorded which).

The chain links TRBV10-1 to TRBJ2-5; 10 nucleotides agree with TRBD1. V lost 3 bases to trimming and J lost 4 bases; unmatched junction nucleotides: 5. Germline CDR1 is WNHNN and CDR2 is SYGVQD (reference sequence). The CDR3 consists of 15 residues. The CDR3 reads CASSDHRDRGETQYF. CDR3 DNA sequence: TGCGCCAGCAGTGATCACCGGGACAGGGGAGAGACCCAGTACTTC.

The chain has TRBV11-3 and TRBJ2-5; 11 bases agree with TRBD2. After removal of 4 bases from V and 5 bases from J, the junction contained 3 bases not matched to a gene. CDR3 length equals 14 residues. Germline loops: CDR1 SGHNT, CDR2 YENEEA. The DNA for the CDR3 is TGTGCCAGCAGCTCTACTAGCGGGAGTGAGACCCAGTACTTC. Translation gives CASSSTSGSETQYF. Full variable domain (missing parts from reference TRBV11-3 and TRBJ2-5): EAGVVQSPRYKIIEKKQPVAFWCNPISGHNTLYWYLQNLGQGPELLIRYENEEAVDDSQLPKDRFSAERLKGVDSTLKIQPAELGDSAVYLCASSSTSGSETQYFGPGTRLLVL.

The chain has TRBV12-3 or TRBV12-4 and TRBJ1-1; D is ambiguous. V shed 2 bases and J shed 2 bases, with 6 bases lying between them. The CDR3 length is 13 residues. CDR3 nucleotide sequence: TGTGCCAGCAGTTTATGGGCTAACACTGAAGCTTTCTTT. This codes for CASSLWANTEAFF.

This rearrangement joins TRBV6-5 to TRBJ2-5, with 11 bases identical to TRBD1. Germline CDR1 MNHEY, CDR2 SVGAGI. Unmatched junction bases numbered 5, after V lost 2 bases and J lost 6 bases. The CDR3 spans 15 residues. The CDR3: CASSYGQGASKTQYF. For the CDR3, the DNA is TGTGCCAGCAGTTACGGACAGGGGGCTTCGAAGACCCAGTACTTC.

The chain is built from TRBV2 and TRBJ2-7; D is possibly TRBD2 (5 bases). Trimming stripped 5 bases from V and 7 bases from J, with 21 bases between. CDR3 size: 15 residues. The germline CDR1 and CDR2 sequences are SNHLY and FYNNEI. CDR3 region: CASSSRNRNRGEQYF. DNA of the CDR3: TGTGCCAGCAGTAGTAGGAACCGAAACAGAGGGGAGCAGTACTTC.

The chain combines TRBV6-5 with TRBJ1-2; the D is unclear. The V gene's germline CDR1 is MNHEY and CDR2 SVGAGI. Trimming pared 8 bases from V and 5 bases from J, leaving 21 bases between. The CDR3 runs to 15 residues. In DNA, the CDR3 is TGTGCCAGCCGTCGGGAGACAACCTGGAGTTATGGCTACACCTTC. Its translation: CASRRETTWSYGYTF.

This rearrangement joins TRBV5-1 to TRBJ1-2, with 8 bases matching TRBD1. The CDR3 loop spans 14 amino acids. V was clipped by 3 bases and J by 5 bases; unmatched bases: 6. CDR1 and CDR2 from the germline V gene are SGHRS and YFSETQ. The CDR3 coding sequence is TGCGCCAGCAGCTCCGGGACAGGTGATTATGGCTACACCTTC. Translating it yields CASSSGTGDYGYTF.

The CDR3 spells CASSYLGQLNEKLFF. CDR3 nucleotides: TGTGCCAGCAGTTACTTGGGACAGCTAAATGAAAAACTGTTTTTT. The rearrangement links TRBV6-6 to TRBJ1-4; TRBD1 agrees at 7 bases. Germline CDR1 reads MNHNY; CDR2 reads SVGAGI (reference sequence). The ends lost 1 base at V and 5 bases at J; junction bases unmatched: 4. The CDR3 is made up of 15 amino acids.

The chain is built from TRBV29-1 and TRBJ2-1; D is possibly TRBD2 (5 bases). The CDR3 is made up of 15 amino acids. Trimming removed 7 bases from V and 1 base from J, with 17 bases in between. CDR1 SQVTM and CDR2 ANQGSEA come from the germline V gene. CDR3: CSARPATRSYNEQFF. Here the CDR3 DNA reads TGCAGCGCCCGTCCGGCCACTAGGTCCTACAATGAGCAGTTCTTC.

The rearrangement uses TRBV5-1 and TRBJ2-1; TRBD2 matches 7 bases. In germline, CDR1 is SGHRS, CDR2 YFSETQ. The CDR3 is 16 residues long. Unmatched junction bases numbered 11, after V lost 4 bases and J lost 4 bases. The CDR3 region has the DNA TGCGCCAGCAGCATCCTAGCGGCACAGCCGTACAATGAGCAGTTCTTC. It is translated as CASSILAAQPYNEQFF.

The V call is TRBV11-2, the J call TRBJ1-5; tentative D call: TRBD1 (5 bases). CDR1 and CDR2 (germline): SGHAT, FQNNGV. The CDR3 totals 13 residues. Trimming took 5 bases from V and 3 from J, leaving 8 bases between them. Here the CDR3 reads CASSQGANQPQHF. The CDR3 region has the DNA TGTGCCAGCAGCCAAGGGGCCAATCAGCCCCAGCATTTT.

The chain is built from TRBV4-1 and TRBJ2-1, with TRBD2 as a possible D gene (6 bases). Germline CDR1 is MGHRA and CDR2 is YSYEKL. V dropped 4 bases and J dropped 1 base, with 8 bases sitting between them. The CDR3 is made up of 14 amino acids. CDR3: CASSLRESYNEQFF. CDR3 DNA sequence: TGCGCCAGCAGCCTACGGGAGTCCTACAATGAGCAGTTCTTC.

The rearrangement links TRBV3-1 (or the pseudogene TRBV3-2) to TRBJ2-1, with 9 positions matching TRBD2. The ends lost 1 base at V and 15 bases at J; junction bases unmatched: 10. CDR3 length: 14 residues. The germline CDR1 and CDR2 sequences are LGHDT and YNNKEL (reference sequence). The DNA for the CDR3 is TGTGCCAGCAGCCAAGTGTCGGTGGGGGGACTAGCGTTCTTC. Its protein product is CASSQVSVGGLAFF.

The chain has TRBV7-6 and TRBJ2-2, with D possibly being TRBD2 (5 bases). CDR1 and CDR2 from the germline V gene are SGHVS and FNYEAQ. The CDR3 is made up of 16 amino acids. With 5 bases removed from V and 4 bases from J, the gap between germline ends came to 17 bases. CDR3 region: CASSPHQREITGELFF. CDR3 bases: TGTGCCAGCAGCCCCCACCAGAGGGAGATCACCGGGGAGCTGTTTTTT.

The rearrangement uses TRBV5-5 and TRBJ2-1; 10 bases line up with TRBD2. This CDR3 comprises 16 residues. Germline CDR1 reads SGHKS; CDR2 reads YYEKEE (reference sequence). The V and J ends lost 4 bases and 5 bases, in that order; junction bases with no gene match: 9. The CDR3: CASSLLTSGVHNEQFF. CDR3 sequence (DNA): TGTGCCAGCAGCCTCCTCACTAGCGGGGTCCACAATGAGCAGTTCTTC.

The V and J genes are TRBV20-1 and TRBJ2-1, with 7 bases fitting TRBD2. Unmatched junction bases numbered 9, after V lost 3 bases and J lost 7 bases. The CDR3 is 14 residues long. Germline assignment: CDR1 DFQATT and CDR2 SNEGSKA (reference sequence). CDR3 sequence: CSASLAGAVNEQFF. CDR3 sequence (DNA): TGCAGTGCTAGTCTGGCGGGAGCGGTGAATGAGCAGTTCTTC.

This chain uses TRBV6-5 with TRBJ2-1, with D maybe TRBD2 (5 bases). There are 15 residues in the CDR3. V lost 6 bases to trimming and J lost 5 bases, with 17 bases between them. Germline loops: CDR1 MNHEY, CDR2 SVGAGI. The CDR3 region is CASSPTSRINNEQFF. DNA for the CDR3: TGTGCCAGCAGCCCCACTAGTAGGATCAACAATGAGCAGTTCTTC.

J is TRBJ2-3 and V is TRBV7-6; 7 nucleotides match TRBD2. Germline assignment: CDR1 SGHVS and CDR2 FNYEAQ. Losses at the gene ends were 5 bases for V and 1 base for J; bases not matched to a gene: 9. The CDR3 has 16 residues. The CDR3 DNA sequence: TGTGCCAGCAGCCCAGCCAGCGGGGTACGCACAGATACGCAGTATTTT. Translated, it gives CASSPASGVRTDTQYF. The variable domain in full, completed from reference TRBV7-6 and TRBJ2-3, reads GAGVSQSPRYKVTKRGQDVALRCDPISGHVSLYWYRQALGQGPEFLTYFNYEAQQDKSGLPNDRFSAERPEGSISTLTIQRTEQRDSAMYRCASSPASGVRTDTQYFGPGTRLTVL.

This clone was picked up one time. The V call is TRBV29-1, the J call TRBJ1-1; the D gene is possibly TRBD1 (5 bases). The CDR3 has 15 amino acids. Trimming stripped 4 bases from V and 5 bases from J, with 20 bases between. Germline CDR1 reads SQVTM; CDR2 reads ANQGSEA. CDR3 region: CSVVSRAGLRTEAFF. In DNA form, the CDR3 reads TGCAGCGTTGTTTCCAGGGCCGGTTTGAGGACTGAAGCTTTCTTT.

The V call is TRBV3-1 (or the pseudogene TRBV3-2), the J call TRBJ2-5; 9 bases agree with TRBD2. Per germline, CDR1 LGHDT and CDR2 YNNKEL (reference sequence). This CDR3 has 11 amino acids. Trimming took 5 bases from V and 14 from J; bases not matched to a gene: 6. CDR3 protein: CASSTSGGLYF. DNA of the CDR3: TGTGCCAGCAGCACCAGCGGGGGGCTCTACTTC.

V gene TRBV3-1 (or the pseudogene TRBV3-2) combines with J gene TRBJ1-6; 7 nucleotides line up with TRBD1. The CDR3 spans 16 residues. Per germline, CDR1 LGHDT and CDR2 YNNKEL (reference sequence). V gave up 5 bases and J gave up 8 bases; unmatched junction bases: 12. CDR3 sequence: CASSSGRDSWYSPLHF. The CDR3 DNA reads TGTGCCAGCAGCTCTGGCCGGGACAGCTGGTATTCACCCCTCCACTTT.

With respect to this clone: Within the sample, other DNA sequences also encode this same CDR3. V usage is TRBV5-1 and J usage is TRBJ1-1, with TRBD1 identical over 8 bases. Germline V gene lookup returns CDR1 SGHRS and CDR2 YFSETQ. The trim removed 3 bases at V and 0 bases at J, leaving 1 base unmatched. CDR3 length: 14 amino acids. The CDR3 spells CASSWGQVNTEAFF. The CDR3 bases are TGCGCCAGCAGCTGGGGACAGGTGAACACTGAAGCTTTCTTT.

The chain recombines TRBV25-1 with TRBJ2-7; 8 nucleotides line up with TRBD2. The germline V gene encodes CDR1 MGHDK and CDR2 SYGVNS. The CDR3 sequence is 15 residues long. The junction had 4 bases not matched to a gene; V was cut back by 3 bases and J by 0 bases. The CDR3 DNA follows: TGTGCCAGCAGTGAGGCTAGCGGGCCCTCCTACGAGCAGTACTTC. It encodes CASSEASGPSYEQYF.

The rearrangement joins TRBV5-1 to TRBJ2-2, with 8 bases identical to TRBD2. CDR1 and CDR2 from the germline V gene are SGHRS and YFSETQ. The CDR3 length is 16 residues. The trim removed 2 bases at V and 0 bases at J, leaving 3 bases unmatched. This chain's CDR3 is CASSFRLATNTGELFF. CDR3 in DNA: TGCGCCAGCAGCTTCCGACTAGCGACGAACACCGGGGAGCTGTTTTTT.

The rearrangement uses TRBV6-6 and TRBJ2-5; 9 positions match TRBD1. Germline-derived CDR1 and CDR2 are MNHNY and SVGAGI (reference sequence). V was pared by 0 bases and J by 4 bases, with 6 bases of the junction left unmatched. The CDR3 is 16 residues long. CDR3 bases: TGTGCCAGCAGTTACTCCTCGAGGACAGGGGTAGAGACCCAGTACTTC. Protein: CASSYSSRTGVETQYF.

The V and J genes are TRBV4-1 and TRBJ2-7; 15 bases line up with TRBD2. The V gene's germline CDR1 is MGHRA and CDR2 YSYEKL. V lost 4 bases, J lost 1 base, and 8 bases stayed unmatched. CDR3 length equals 18 residues. The chain's CDR3 is CASSPWTSGRAVSYEQYF. The CDR3 nucleotides are TGCGCCAGCAGCCCGTGGACTAGCGGGAGGGCCGTTTCCTACGAGCAGTACTTC.

The chain couples TRBV21-1 to TRBJ2-1; the DNA was not used to check the table's D call, TRBD1. TRBV21-1 is marked as a pseudogene. There are 14 residues in the CDR3. DNA for the CDR3: TGTGCCAGCAACCGGACAGGGGGACAGGATGAGCAGTTCTTC. Its protein is CASNRTGGQDEQFF.

The chain joins TRBV27 to TRBJ2-7; 7 bases map to TRBD1. With 5 bases clipped from V and 0 bases from J, the junction kept 7 bases outside the gene matches. CDR3 size: 15 residues. CDR1 and CDR2 (germline): MNHEY, SMNVEV (reference sequence). The CDR3 DNA reads TGTGCCAGCAGTCCTGGGACAGTCCTCTCCTACGAGCAGTACTTC. Protein product: CASSPGTVLSYEQYF.

The V call is TRBV7-9, the J call TRBJ1-2, with D perhaps matching TRBD1 (6 bases). Germline V lookup: CDR1 SEHNR, CDR2 FQNEAQ (reference sequence). Trimming removed 5 bases from V and 4 bases from J, with 17 bases in between. The CDR3 extends over 15 amino acids. CDR3 amino acids: CASSLRGARGYGYTF. DNA of the CDR3: TGTGCCAGCAGCCTCCGGGGGGCCAGGGGCTATGGCTACACCTTC.

About this clone itself: One junction end disagrees with the germline gene, perhaps due to a read error. The CDR3 reads CASSQAGEETDTQYF. In DNA form, the CDR3 reads TGTGCCAGCAGTCAAGCGGGAGAGGAGACAGATACGCAGTATTTT. V usage is TRBV6-1 and J usage is TRBJ2-3; 8 nucleotides match TRBD2. Germline V CDR1 and CDR2: MNHNS, SASEGT. There are 15 residues in the CDR3.